These 32 T cell receptor beta chains came from one sample sequenced in a study of shared clonotypes between healthy human individuals. Profiling relied on immunoSEQ multiplex PCR, and the TCRdb table lists in-frame clones only, not all of them. Of roughly 1.5 million clones detected, roughly 98% appear once; the ten largest clones hold about 0.45%. Source material: naive CD4+ T cells sorted from blood. The sample's subset: CD45RA+ positively selected. The receptors here all came from a man younger than 40 in good health.

The CDR3 loop is CASSYGGTENEKLFF. The CDR3 region has the DNA TGTGCCAGCAGCTATGGCGGGACAGAGAATGAAAAACTGTTTTTT. V gene TRBV7-9 combines with J gene TRBJ1-4, with 7 positions matching TRBD1. V lost 4 bases, J lost 5 bases, and 7 bases stayed unmatched. Germline CDR1 and CDR2: SEHNR and FQNEAQ (reference sequence). There are 15 residues in the CDR3. Looking up the rest from reference TRBV7-9 and TRBJ1-4 gives the full variable domain: DTGVSQNPRHKITKRGQNVTFRCDPISEHNRLYWYRQTLGQGPEFLTYFQNEAQLEKSRLLSDRFSAERPKGSFSTLEIQRTEQGDSAMYLCASSYGGTENEKLFFGSGTQLSVL.

Comment on this clone: The sample holds other DNA sequences that translate to the same CDR3. The chain uses TRBV18 and TRBJ2-3, with D hard to call. V gave up 2 bases and J gave up 4 bases, with 7 bases separating them. The CDR3 is 13 residues long. CDR1 and CDR2 (germline): KGHSH, LQKENI. The chain's CDR3 is CASSPSPADTQYF. The CDR3, as DNA: TGTGCCAGCTCACCATCCCCGGCAGATACGCAGTATTTT.

This chain connects TRBV11-2 to TRBJ2-1; TRBD2 aligns across 7 bases. The CDR3 has 14 residues. V trimming: 3 bases; J trimming: 7 bases; junction bases outside the gene matches: 6. Germline CDR1 and CDR2: SGHAT and FQNNGV. CDR3 coding DNA: TGTGCCAGCAGCTTGGGTGGGAGGGGTAATGAGCAGTTCTTC. Protein product: CASSLGGRGNEQFF.

The genes are TRBV9 and TRBJ2-3; the D gene is possibly TRBD1 (6 bases). The CDR3 runs 16 residues. V gave up 0 bases and J gave up 3 bases, with 14 bases separating them. Per germline, CDR1 SGDLS and CDR2 YYNGEE. CDR3 sequence (DNA): TGTGCCAGCAGCGTAGGATCAAGGGGGATAACAGATACGCAGTATTTT. Protein product: CASSVGSRGITDTQYF.

CDR3 protein: CASSLVGSSSGNTIYF. CDR3 DNA: TGCGCCAGCAGCTTGGTAGGCTCGAGCTCTGGAAACACCATATATTTT. This sequence joins TRBV5-1 and TRBJ1-3; D remains ambiguous. Trimming shortened V by 0 bases and J by 0 bases, and 10 bases separated the two germline ends. Germline lookup yields CDR1 SGHRS and CDR2 YFSETQ. CDR3 length: 16 amino acids.

The chain is built from TRBV7-9 and TRBJ2-1; the D gene could be TRBD1 or TRBD2 (5 bases each). Germline CDR1 and CDR2: SEHNR and FQNEAQ (reference sequence). The CDR3 spans 13 residues. V was clipped by 3 bases and J by 14 bases, with 17 bases between them. The CDR3 sequence: CASSLSEGLREFF. The CDR3 nucleotides are TGTGCCAGCAGCTTGAGCGAGGGGCTTAGAGAGTTCTTC.

The chain recombines TRBV7-2 with TRBJ1-5; TRBD1 is a possible D gene (6 bases). The length of the CDR3 is 14 residues. Germline V gene data show CDR1 as SGHTA and CDR2 as FQGNSA. Trimming stripped 1 base from V and 6 bases from J, with 10 bases between. The CDR3 DNA sequence: TGTGCCAGCAGCTTAGAAGGGACACTTCAGCCCCAGCATTTT. Translating it yields CASSLEGTLQPQHF.

This chain joins TRBV5-1 and TRBJ1-2; tentatively, D is TRBD1 (6 bases). The V end was cut by 1 base, the J end by 4 bases, with 11 bases between. CDR1 is SGHRS, CDR2 YFSETQ, per germline. This CDR3 contains 14 residues. This CDR3 reads CASSLQGRGYGYTF. Here the CDR3 DNA reads TGCGCCAGCAGCTTGCAGGGGCGCGGCTATGGCTACACCTTC.

The chain couples TRBV5-6 to TRBJ1-2, with 8 positions matching TRBD1. The CDR3 is 15 residues long. J gave up 6 bases and V 4 bases, and 11 bases lay outside the gene matches. Germline CDR1 SGHDT, CDR2 YYEEEE. The CDR3 coding sequence is TGTGCCAGCAGCGGTACAGGGGGGTATACGCATGGCTACACCTTC. Encoded protein: CASSGTGGYTHGYTF. The whole variable domain, remainder taken from reference TRBV5-6 and TRBJ1-2, is DAGVTQSPTHLIKTRGQQVTLRCSPKSGHDTVSWYQQALGQGPQFIFQYYEEEERQRGNFPDRFSGHQFPNYSSELNVNALLLGDSALYLCASSGTGGYTHGYTFGSGTRLTVV.

The chain couples TRBV29-1 to TRBJ2-7; a weak D match, TRBD1 (6 bases). This CDR3 spans 11 amino acids. The germline V gene encodes CDR1 SQVTM and CDR2 ANQGSEA. V lost 7 bases, J lost 2 bases, and 9 bases lay in between. The CDR3 sequence is CSAQGTYEQYF. The CDR3 DNA is TGCAGCGCACAGGGCACCTACGAGCAGTACTTC.

The chain carries TRBV28 and TRBJ1-2, with TRBD1 identical over 7 bases. The CDR3 covers 13 residues. With V trimmed by 8 bases and J by 3 bases, 6 bases remained unmatched. The germline V gene has CDR1 MDHEN and CDR2 SYDVKM. CDR3 region: CASSGTAYYGYTF. As DNA, the CDR3 is TGTGCCAGCTCCGGGACAGCCTACTATGGCTACACCTTC.

The chain joins TRBV29-1 to TRBJ1-2; D remains unclear. Per germline, CDR1 SQVTM and CDR2 ANQGSEA. V lost 4 bases and J lost 3, with 21 bases in between. This CDR3 spans 16 amino acids. The CDR3 bases are TGCAGCGTTGGAGGTCGTTTTGTCGGCGCCGACTATGGCTACACCTTC. Amino acids: CSVGGRFVGADYGYTF.

The count of this clone is one. This sequence joins TRBV7-6 and TRBJ1-2; the match to TRBD1 covers 7 bases. The CDR3 sequence is 13 residues long. Germline V gene data show CDR1 as SGHVS and CDR2 as FNYEAQ. The trim removed 3 bases at V and 6 bases at J, leaving 4 bases unmatched. The chain's CDR3 is CASSFPGQNGYTF. The CDR3 DNA reads TGTGCCAGCAGCTTTCCGGGACAGAATGGCTACACCTTC.

This chain joins TRBV7-2 and TRBJ1-2, with TRBD1 matching 7 bases. The CDR3 is 12 residues long. Germline CDR1 SGHTA, CDR2 FQGNSA. J gave up 2 bases and V 11 bases, and 5 bases lay outside the gene matches. The CDR3 coding sequence is TGTGCCTCCCCACAGGGGAACTATGGCTACACCTTC. Protein sequence: CASPQGNYGYTF.

V usage is TRBV6-5 and J usage is TRBJ2-7; possible D gene TRBD2, 6 bases. Trimming stripped 5 bases from V and 7 bases from J, with 15 bases between. The CDR3 runs 13 residues. The germline V gene has CDR1 MNHEY and CDR2 SVGAGI. The CDR3 here is CASSHQLAREQYF. The CDR3, as DNA: TGTGCCAGCAGTCACCAACTAGCACGAGAGCAGTACTTC.

The V call is TRBV6-1, the J call TRBJ1-1; unclear D gene. The CDR3 has 13 amino acids. V was pared by 2 bases and J by 1 base, with 5 bases between. Germline loops: CDR1 MNHNS, CDR2 SASEGT. The CDR3 reads CASSEKGNTEAFF. The DNA for the CDR3 is TGTGCCAGCAGTGAAAAGGGGAACACTGAAGCTTTCTTT.

Comment on this clone: Additional DNA sequences in this sample encode the identical CDR3. This chain joins TRBV5-1 and TRBJ2-1; D gene unclear. V was trimmed by 0 bases and J by 0 bases, leaving 7 bases between them. CDR1 is SGHRS and CDR2 is YFSETQ in the germline V gene. The CDR3 is made up of 15 amino acids. The CDR3 DNA is TGCGCCAGCAGCTTGGCCGTTTCCTCCTACAATGAGCAGTTCTTC. Translated, it gives CASSLAVSSYNEQFF. Drawing the rest from reference TRBV5-1 and TRBJ2-1, the complete variable domain is KAGVTQTPRYLIKTRGQQVTLSCSPISGHRSVSWYQQTPGQGLQFLFEYFSETQRNKGNFPGRFSGRQFSNSRSEMNVSTLELGDSALYLCASSLAVSSYNEQFFGPGTRLTVL.

The chain uses TRBV9 and TRBJ1-4; no definite D call. Trimming took off 4 bases at V and 6 bases at J, with 13 bases between the two ends. The CDR3 is 14 amino acids. Looked up from germline, CDR1 is SGDLS and CDR2 is YYNGEE. CDR3 amino acids: CASSLSGVDEKLFF. For the CDR3, the DNA is TGTGCCAGCAGCCTTAGCGGGGTTGATGAAAAACTGTTTTTT.

The rearrangement uses TRBV9 and TRBJ2-1; weak D call: TRBD1 (7 bases). CDR3 length equals 15 residues. From germline, CDR1 is SGDLS and CDR2 YYNGEE. V was trimmed by 4 bases and J by 8 bases, leaving 19 bases between them. CDR3 sequence: CASSFRGGGSYEQFF. The DNA for the CDR3 is TGTGCCAGCAGCTTCCGAGGAGGGGGCTCGTATGAGCAGTTCTTC.

This clone was found once. Distinct nucleotide sequences in the sample also encode this CDR3. The V call is TRBV28, the J call TRBJ1-5; D gene uncertain. V gave up 6 bases and J gave up 0 bases, with 9 bases separating them. This CDR3 comprises 14 residues. Germline lookup yields CDR1 MDHEN and CDR2 SYDVKM. Here the CDR3 reads CASSPLNSNQPQHF. CDR3 nucleotide sequence: TGTGCCAGCAGCCCTTTGAATAGCAATCAGCCCCAGCATTTT.

V and J are TRBV27 and TRBJ2-7; no reliable D call. The CDR3 spans 13 residues. CDR1 and CDR2 (germline): MNHEY, SMNVEV (reference sequence). V was clipped by 6 bases and J by 2 bases, with 11 bases between them. The CDR3 loop is CASRVSITYEQYF. In DNA form, the CDR3 reads TGTGCCAGCAGAGTTTCGATCACCTACGAGCAGTACTTC.

V gene TRBV6-4 combines with J gene TRBJ2-1; TRBD2 matches at 11 bases. This CDR3 is built from 14 residues. The V segment lost 3 bases and the J segment 8 bases; nucleotides outside the gene matches: 3. Germline V gene sequence: CDR1 MRHNA, CDR2 SNTAGT. The CDR3 nucleotides are TGTGCCAGCAGTGAAGGGACTAGCGGCTATGAGCAGTTCTTC. Translating gives CASSEGTSGYEQFF.

The CDR3 DNA reads as TGTGCCAGCAGTTTCAGCCTGATTCCGACCAATGAGCAGTTCTTC. This gives the protein CASSFSLIPTNEQFF. The chain is built from TRBV28 and TRBJ2-1; no reliable D call. The germline gives CDR1 MDHEN, CDR2 SYDVKM. The CDR3 runs 15 residues. V was trimmed by 3 bases and J by 6 bases, leaving 15 bases between them.

This sequence joins TRBV5-6 and TRBJ1-1; no definite D call. Trimming took 2 bases from V and 4 from J, leaving 12 bases between them. CDR1 and CDR2 from the germline V gene are SGHDT and YYEEEE. This CDR3 is 14 amino acids long. The DNA of the CDR3 is TGTGCCAGCAGCTTCGAGGGTCGAAGCACTGAAGCTTTCTTT. Translating it yields CASSFEGRSTEAFF.

The genes are TRBV5-5 and TRBJ1-3; D gene unclear. CDR1 SGHKS and CDR2 YYEKEE come from the germline V gene (reference sequence). The V end lost 2 bases, the J end lost 7 bases, and 10 bases lay between the germline ends. The CDR3 sequence is 13 residues long. The CDR3 reads CASSFSVRNTIYF. The CDR3 nucleotides read TGTGCCAGCAGCTTTTCTGTGCGGAACACCATATATTTT.

The V gene is TRBV6-1, the J gene TRBJ2-1; no firm D call. The ends were cut back, 2 bases at V and 11 bases at J, with 13 bases in the middle. This CDR3 comprises 13 residues. Germline CDR1 is MNHNS and CDR2 is SASEGT. The CDR3 loop is CASSETPFIKQFF. DNA for the CDR3: TGTGCCAGCAGTGAAACCCCTTTTATCAAGCAGTTCTTC.

The J gene is TRBJ1-2, the V gene TRBV19; D unresolved. Trimming removed 3 bases from V and 2 bases from J, with 7 bases in between. Looked up from germline, CDR1 is LNHDA and CDR2 is SQIVND (reference sequence). The CDR3 is 13 amino acids. CDR3 nucleotide sequence: TGTGCCAGTAGTATGGTAGGGAACTATGGCTACACCTTC. Its protein product is CASSMVGNYGYTF.

In this sample, this clone turned up once. The chain uses TRBV7-9 and TRBJ2-1, with 10 bases that match TRBD2. This CDR3 contains 15 residues. Germline values: CDR1 SEHNR, CDR2 FQNEAQ (reference sequence). The V and J ends lost 2 bases and 8 bases, in that order; junction bases with no gene match: 6. The CDR3 spells CASSLRSGRSHEQFF. DNA of the CDR3: TGTGCCAGCAGCTTACGTAGCGGGAGGTCGCATGAGCAGTTCTTC.

A word on this clone: Within the sample, other DNA sequences also encode this same CDR3. The chain combines TRBV28 with TRBJ2-1, with D unclear. Germline lookup yields CDR1 MDHEN and CDR2 SYDVKM. The CDR3 loop spans 12 amino acids. Trimming pared 7 bases from V and 2 bases from J, leaving 6 bases between. The CDR3 loop reads CASTSPYNEQFF. DNA of the CDR3: TGTGCCAGCACCTCACCCTACAATGAGCAGTTCTTC.

Comment on this clone: Other nucleotide sequences in the sample specify the same CDR3. The V gene is TRBV27, the J gene TRBJ2-7; maybe TRBD2 (5 bases). The V gene lost 4 bases and the J gene lost 1 base, with 8 bases spanning the gap. CDR1 MNHEY and CDR2 SMNVEV come from the germline V gene (reference sequence). The CDR3 consists of 13 residues. CDR3 in DNA: TGTGCCAGCAGTTCCAGGAGGTCCTACGAGCAGTACTTC. Translating it yields CASSSRRSYEQYF.

On this clone: Other DNA variants within this sample encode the same CDR3. The V and J genes are TRBV30 and TRBJ1-5, with D possibly TRBD1 on 5 matching bases. V was clipped by 0 bases and J by 6 bases, with 9 bases between them. The length of the CDR3 is 13 residues. Germline CDR1 and CDR2: GTSNPN and SVGIG (reference sequence). The CDR3 region is CAWSVQGGQPQHF. The CDR3 DNA reads TGTGCCTGGAGTGTGCAGGGCGGTCAGCCCCAGCATTTT.

The chain combines TRBV18 with TRBJ2-2; D not certain. The CDR3 sequence is 12 residues long. CDR1 is KGHSH, CDR2 LQKENI, per germline. V was clipped by 5 bases and J by 7 bases, with 8 bases between them. The CDR3 loop is CASSWVIGELFF. The CDR3 nucleotides read TGTGCCAGCTCATGGGTGATCGGGGAGCTGTTTTTT.